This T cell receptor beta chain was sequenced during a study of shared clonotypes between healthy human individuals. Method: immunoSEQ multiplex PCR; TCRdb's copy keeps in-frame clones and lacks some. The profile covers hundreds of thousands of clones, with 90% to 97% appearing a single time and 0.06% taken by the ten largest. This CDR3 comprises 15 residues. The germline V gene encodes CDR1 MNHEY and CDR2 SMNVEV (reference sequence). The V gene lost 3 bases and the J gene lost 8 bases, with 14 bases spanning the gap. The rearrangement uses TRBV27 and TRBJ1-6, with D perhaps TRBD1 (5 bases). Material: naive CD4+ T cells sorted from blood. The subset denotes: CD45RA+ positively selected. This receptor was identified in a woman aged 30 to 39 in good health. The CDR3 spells CASSFLGQGYSPLHF. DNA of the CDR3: TGTGCCAGCAGTTTCCTGGGGCAGGGATATTCACCCCTCCACTTT.